This T cell receptor beta chain was recovered during a study of cytomegalovirus exposure and HLA in healthy donors (dated by TCRdb to between 2016 and 2019). Turning to the overall study: An earlier analysis of some 500 of the donors reported 250 to 350 Gb of sequence data and approximately 110 million unique TCR beta sequences from about 179 million T cells. An early release that covered approximately 600 HLA-typed donors contained approximately 300 gigabases of sequencing data and around 80 million unique TCR sequences. The genetic ancestry cluster associated with self-reported Caucasian donors included 81% of the approximately 400 genotyped donors. The study aimed to test whether signatures of past pathogen exposure could be identified by cataloging public T cell receptors. The study used immunosequencing to profile the T cell repertoires of several hundred subjects and linked those repertoires to cytomegalovirus serostatus. Along with the approximately 670-subject first cohort, a separate validation cohort of over 90 different subjects was used. High-throughput TCR immunosequencing, statistical association of individual TCRs with disease status, and machine learning were combined to predict cytomegalovirus infection status. A later analysis re-examined previously published TCR beta repertoires from more than 600 donors and added high-resolution HLA genotyping to investigate patterns of TCR occurrence. Rather than using new phenotypic data, the later analysis identified candidate immune exposures from TCR beta sequences and from how often those sequences occurred across donors. An earlier analysis of approximately 580 of the donors used high-throughput TCR beta sequencing to judge whether each TCR beta V gene segment behaved as functional or pseudogenic. Donor age, sex, ethnicity and CMV serostatus were collected together with the repertoire data. Genome-wide SNP genotypes for about 55% of the roughly 670 donors were used in a later genetic analysis, which treated that subset as a discovery cohort. Every repertoire in the discovery cohort had been generated on one and the same sequencing platform. Both class I and class II loci were covered by HLA typing, at four-digit resolution. The number of typed donors differed by locus: about 620-640 for A, B, C, DRB1 and DQB1; some 500 for DQA1; 600 to 610 for DPA1; and 400 to 480 for DPB1. Because of strong linkage in the cohort, roughly five DR-DQ haplotypes were treated as single units for association and clustering. Across approximately 420 genotyped donors of the cohort, an average of approximately 240,000 unique TCR beta nucleotide sequences per donor were sequenced, and roughly a sixth of those sequences were non-productive. Overall study outcomes, separate from this receptor: For the cohort, immune exposure information was limited to CMV serostatus. The authors suggested that the approach could potentially be generalized to other disease states and immunological phenotypes. Compared with the roughly 670-donor mean, donors in an Asian-associated ancestry cluster had fewer N-insertions in productive TCRs, according to a later genetic analysis. This cohort had only TCR beta chains sequenced, and the lack of alpha or paired-chain data limited which features could be detected. Most TCR sequences were seen in very few donors, while some public TCRs were found in many individuals. Roughly uniform sequencing depth across donors was assumed in presence/absence analyses, although this assumption may not hold. A further reported finding was that TCR beta sequences accurately predicted the HLA-A and HLA-B alleles for most subjects in the first cohort. A later analysis found that HLA-associated TCR beta chains were more clonally expanded and had lower generation probabilities than equally common non-associated chains. Because counts were too low, 15 to 20 rarely observed V segments, including chromosome 9 orphons, were excluded from the earlier analysis of roughly 580 of the donors. Three of the identified cytomegalovirus-associated TCR beta chains were confirmed in vitro to be specific for cytomegalovirus antigens. In a later genetic analysis, a missense DCLRE1C variant was associated with V-gene and J-gene trimming of TCR beta chains, and the association was replicated in an independent cohort. A later analysis found that TCR association rates varied across HLA loci, with DRB1 alleles showing the most associated TCRs and HLA-C alleles the fewest. A total of some 180 TCR beta chains were listed by the study as associated with cytomegalovirus. When HLA alleles, especially DR and DQ, strongly co-occurred, TCR associations were difficult to assign to individual alleles. Correlated functional status among segregating V segments might be attributable to linkage disequilibrium, but an unknown experimental factor could not be ruled out. Some IMGT-functional V segments, including TRBV6-2 and TRBV6-3, could not be told apart with the 87-base-pair reads, so those segments were excluded. Because HLA typing was missing for some donors at each locus, association tests included only the typed subset. A later analysis associated about 18,000 TCR beta sequences with specific HLA alleles at a false discovery rate of 0.05. In an earlier analysis of over 550 of the donors, most TCR beta V segments were observed in productive rearrangements about 87% or about 30% of the time, broadly matching IMGT annotations. A cluster of highly shared sequence variants was judged likely to represent a technical artifact of the sequencing pipeline. A later analysis found that most CMV-associated TCR beta chains appeared HLA-restricted, with HLA associations seemingly driven largely by CMV exposure. A later analysis reported that several top co-occurrence clusters appeared linked to parvovirus B19, influenza, CMV and Epstein-Barr virus. Cytomegalovirus status was reported to be diagnosed by the classifier with high specificity and sensitivity in both the original and validation cohorts.

From its cysteine to its phenylalanine, the CDR3 spans 12 amino acids. The sequence is cut down to CDR3 DNA, 36 bases in frame from base 1. V lost 4 bases and J lost 5 bases, and the count of bases not matched to a germline gene is 3. The germline V gene (reference sequence) supplies CDR1 GTSNPN and CDR2 SVGIG. The cohort consisted of 600 to 750 healthy bone marrow donors. At the time of sampling, all cohort members were nominally healthy, though unrecorded immune exposures were likely present. The donor tested CMV seronegative and was one of the 352 seronegative cohort members. Each donor provided a peripheral blood sample, and peripheral blood mononuclear cells were used for TCR beta sequencing. Genomic DNA extraction from the blood cell samples was performed with the Qiagen DNeasy Blood Extraction Kit. This clone occurred a few times. Its cognate antigen has yet to be identified. The sample holds no much larger clone one base away, and base qualities are not on file.

Libraries were constructed by the immunoSEQ multiplex PCR assay. For the multiplex PCR, a mixture combining 60 forward primers for TCR Vbeta segments and 13 reverse primers for TCR Jbeta segments was used. The CDR3 region of rearranged TCR beta genes was amplified from genomic DNA by a multiplex PCR assay. On the Illumina HiSeq System, the amplified TCR beta libraries were sequenced as 87-base-pair reads. In the source study's methods: In a later analysis, 80 million or so unique TCR beta chains were counted across the approximately 640 repertoires, and around 11 million of these chains were shared by at least two donors. A nearest-neighbor algorithm error-corrected the raw reads and collapsed the reads into unique sequences, merging closely related sequences to remove PCR and sequencing errors. Alignment of CDR3 sequences to IMGT reference sequences was used to assign V, D and J gene segments. Each retained sequence needed at least a six-nucleotide match to both a V gene segment and a J gene segment. Rearrangements were called productive when the CDR3 lacked stop codons and stayed in frame with V and J; all others were non-productive. Following IMGT convention, CDR3 was defined as the stretch from the second conserved V-encoded cysteine up to the conserved J-encoded phenylalanine. Sequences without an unambiguous match to a single V gene segment were excluded from the earlier analysis of several hundred of the donors. An earlier analysis of a few hundred of the donors called V segments functional above 56.7% productive rearrangements and segregating when the between-donor standard deviation exceeded 5%. A statistical classification framework was built to diagnose cytomegalovirus status from the catalog of TCR beta chain sequences. In a later analysis, TCR nucleotide sequences were compared against IMGT/GENE-DB human TR gene sequences so that V and J genes could be assigned. In a later analysis, CDR3 sequences and most-parsimonious VDJ recombination scenarios were assigned using the TCRdist pipeline. In a later analysis, each TCR beta chain was defined by its CDR3 amino acid sequence together with its V-gene family, and reads without a unique V-gene family were excluded. In a later analysis, some 600 highly shared, low-generation-probability nucleotide sequences were removed to address suspected cross-contamination and a sequencing artifact. For each public chain, a later analysis derived a clonal expansion index from normalized ranks of inferred template counts within each repertoire. A later analysis computed generation probabilities with a VDJ recombination model fitted to out-of-frame rearrangements, and checked the results against IGoR. Hypergeometric tests were used in a later analysis to score TCR-TCR, TCR-HLA and TCR-CMV co-occurrence, with a repertoire-size bias correction applied to the TCR pairs. False discovery rates were estimated in a later analysis by permuting HLA or CMV assignments 20 times. In a later analysis, co-occurring TCRs were grouped using DBSCAN, and TCRdist sequence similarity was added for clustering within HLA-allele-positive subsets. Repertoires with fewer than 30,000 or more than 120,000 public chains, plus five repertoires with anomalous nucleotide sharing, were excluded from co-occurrence clustering. This is the immuneACCESS table as TCRdb keeps it, with only in-frame sequences that have V and J called. A part of the clones is gone; compared with another copy, unresolved V genes explain less than half, and the rest is unexplained. The DNA gave D and trimming, while V, J and clone size come from that table. The sample yields 85,000 to 100,000 clones; roughly three fifths were counted once. The ten biggest clones cover 2.5% to 3.5% of the sample.

The chain links TRBV30 with TRBJ2-7; the central 9 bases match TRBD2. The sequence derives from a man aged 60 to 69 in good health and CMV-seronegative. Sequenced material: PBMCs. DNA sequence: TGTGCCTGGACTCTAGCGGGGCACGAGCAGTACTTC. This sequence encodes CAWTLAGHEQYF.